This T cell receptor beta chain was retrieved from a study of T cells in Graves' hyperthyroidism and ophthalmopathy. The source material, RNA transcripts, was used to amplify TCR beta CDR3 regions. In the first-round RT-PCR of the TCR CDR3, the HTBI primer set was used. TCRdb re-called the multiplex PCR reads with MiXCR, one entry per CDR3 protein. Here the sample spans over 150,000 distinct CDR3 sequences, about a sixth being singletons. Details on this clonotype: Its antigen is still unknown. At one of its ends the junction is not consistent with the germline gene, which may arise from a read error.

This CDR3 is 13 amino acids long. Germline-derived CDR1 and CDR2 are MNHNS and SASEGT. Study-level results: Using 13 V-J features, a model discriminated ophthalmopathy from stable hyperthyroidism. Blood shared most expanded thyroid clonotypes above 0.001.

Clinical symptoms, serum thyroxine, TRAb, thyroid ultrasound and orbital computed tomography informed diagnoses. The sequence was collected from a woman in her fifties or sixties with Graves' hyperthyroidism. The sample was blood. The chain links TRBV6-1 to TRBJ2-7, with D hard to call. CDR3: CASSPRVSHEQYF. The CDR3 DNA is TGTGCCAGCTCACCAAGGGTCTCCCACGAGCAGTACTTC.